The T cell receptor beta chain under discussion was sequenced for a study of blood T cells in healthy people across ages. Notes on the study in general: There was a strong correlation between TCR beta diversity and naive T cell percentage.

The germline V gene has CDR1 MNHEY and CDR2 SVGEGT. The CDR3 consists of 17 residues. V shed 5 bases, J shed 4 bases, and the junction held 13 bases outside the gene matches. Combining a sample-barcoded 5' primer with a J-beta primer mix, a second PCR ran for about 7 to 12 cycles. In TCRdb, the 5' RACE reads were re-called with MiXCR into one record per CDR3 protein. The sample contains about 970,000 distinct CDR3 sequences, 51% of which appear only once. As regards this clonotype: The antigen is not known.

The sample was blood. This chain connects TRBV6-2 or TRBV6-3 to TRBJ2-5, with TRBD2 matching over 10 bases. The TCR originated in a woman in her sixties in good health. CDR3 amino acids: CASSALAGIGSGETQYF. DNA of the CDR3: TGTGCCAGCAGTGCACTAGCGGGAATAGGCAGTGGAGAGACCCAGTACTTC.